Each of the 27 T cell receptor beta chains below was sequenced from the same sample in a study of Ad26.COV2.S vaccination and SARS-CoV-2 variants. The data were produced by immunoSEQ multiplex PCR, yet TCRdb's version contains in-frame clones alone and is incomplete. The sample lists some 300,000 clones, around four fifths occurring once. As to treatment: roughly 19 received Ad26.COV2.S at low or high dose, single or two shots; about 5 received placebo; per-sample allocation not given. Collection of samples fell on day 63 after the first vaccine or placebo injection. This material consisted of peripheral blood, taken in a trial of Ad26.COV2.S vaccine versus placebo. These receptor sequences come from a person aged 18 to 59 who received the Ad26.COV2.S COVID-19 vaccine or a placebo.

CDR3 nucleotide sequence: TGCGCCAGCAAAGGGGGCGCGGTTGCTAATGAAAAACTGTTTTTT. It yields the protein CASKGGAVANEKLFF. This chain joins TRBV5-1 and TRBJ1-4; 7 nucleotides line up with TRBD1. The germline gives CDR1 SGHRS, CDR2 YFSETQ. This CDR3 is built from 15 residues. V dropped 6 bases and J dropped 3; count of bases not matched to a gene: 8. The full variable domain, in which reference TRBV5-1 and TRBJ1-4 provide the parts outside the CDR3, is KAGVTQTPRYLIKTRGQQVTLSCSPISGHRSVSWYQQTPGQGLQFLFEYFSETQRNKGNFPGRFSGRQFSNSRSEMNVSTLELGDSALYLCASKGGAVANEKLFFGSGTQLSVL.

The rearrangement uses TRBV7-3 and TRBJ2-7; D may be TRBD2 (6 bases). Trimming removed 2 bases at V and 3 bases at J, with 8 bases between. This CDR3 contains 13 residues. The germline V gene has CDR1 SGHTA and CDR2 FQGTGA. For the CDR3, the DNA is TGTGCCAGCAGCTTAGTGGGGGGCTACGAGCAGTACTTC. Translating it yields CASSLVGGYEQYF.

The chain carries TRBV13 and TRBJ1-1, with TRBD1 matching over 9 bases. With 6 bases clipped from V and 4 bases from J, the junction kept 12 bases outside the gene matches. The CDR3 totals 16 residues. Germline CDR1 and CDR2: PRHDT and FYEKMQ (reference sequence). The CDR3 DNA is TGTGCCAGCAGTCCCTATCCCGGACAGGGGAGCACTGAAGCTTTCTTT. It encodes CASSPYPGQGSTEAFF. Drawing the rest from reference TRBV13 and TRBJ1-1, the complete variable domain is AAGVIQSPRHLIKEKRETATLKCYPIPRHDTVYWYQQGPGQDPQFLISFYEKMQSDKGSIPDRFSAQQFSDYHSELNMSSLELGDSALYFCASSPYPGQGSTEAFFGQGTRLTVV.

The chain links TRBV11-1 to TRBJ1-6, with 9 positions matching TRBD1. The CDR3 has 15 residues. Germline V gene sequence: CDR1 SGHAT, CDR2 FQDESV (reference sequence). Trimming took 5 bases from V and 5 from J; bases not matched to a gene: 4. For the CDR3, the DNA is TGTGCCAGCAGCGCCCGGACAGGGGATAATTCACCCCTCCACTTT. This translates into CASSARTGDNSPLHF.

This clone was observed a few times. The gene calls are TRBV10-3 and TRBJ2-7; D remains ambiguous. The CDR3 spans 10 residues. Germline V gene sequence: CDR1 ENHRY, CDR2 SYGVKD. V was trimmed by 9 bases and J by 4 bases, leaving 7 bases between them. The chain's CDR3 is CAILVYEQYF. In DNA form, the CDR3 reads TGTGCCATTCTAGTTTACGAGCAGTACTTC.

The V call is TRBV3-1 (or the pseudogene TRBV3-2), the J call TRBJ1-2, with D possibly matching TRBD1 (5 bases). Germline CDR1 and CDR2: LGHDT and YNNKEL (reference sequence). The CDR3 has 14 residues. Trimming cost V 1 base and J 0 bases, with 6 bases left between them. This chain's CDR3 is CASSQGQTNYGYTF. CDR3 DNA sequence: TGTGCCAGCAGCCAAGGACAGACTAACTATGGCTACACCTTC.

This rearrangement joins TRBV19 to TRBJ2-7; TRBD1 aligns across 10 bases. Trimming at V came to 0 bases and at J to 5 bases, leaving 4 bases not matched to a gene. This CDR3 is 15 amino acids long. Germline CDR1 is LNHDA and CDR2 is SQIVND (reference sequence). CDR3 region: CASSIDRQGAHEQYF. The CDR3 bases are TGTGCCAGTAGTATAGATCGACAGGGGGCCCACGAGCAGTACTTC.

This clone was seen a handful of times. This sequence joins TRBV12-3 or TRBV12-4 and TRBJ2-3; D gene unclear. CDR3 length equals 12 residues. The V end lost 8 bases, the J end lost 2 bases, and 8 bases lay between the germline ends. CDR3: CASLGITDTQYF. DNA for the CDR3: TGTGCCAGCTTAGGGATCACAGATACGCAGTATTTT.

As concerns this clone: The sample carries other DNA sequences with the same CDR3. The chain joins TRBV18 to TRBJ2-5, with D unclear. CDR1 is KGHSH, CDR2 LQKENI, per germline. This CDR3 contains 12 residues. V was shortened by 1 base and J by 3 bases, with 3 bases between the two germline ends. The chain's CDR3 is CASSPQEETQYF. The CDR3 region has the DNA TGTGCCAGCTCACCACAGGAAGAGACCCAGTACTTC.

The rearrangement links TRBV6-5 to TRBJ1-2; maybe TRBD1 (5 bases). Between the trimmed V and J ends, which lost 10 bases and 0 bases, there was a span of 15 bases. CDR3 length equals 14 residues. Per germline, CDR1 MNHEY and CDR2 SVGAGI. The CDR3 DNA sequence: TGTGCCACACTAGACAGTCCTCCTAACTATGGCTACACCTTC. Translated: CATLDSPPNYGYTF.

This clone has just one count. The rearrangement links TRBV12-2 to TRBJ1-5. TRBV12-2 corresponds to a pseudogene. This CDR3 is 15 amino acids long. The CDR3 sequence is CASRLWVHSNQPQHF. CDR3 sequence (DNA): TGTGCAAGTCGCTTATGGGTCCATAGCAATCAGCCCCAGCATTTT.

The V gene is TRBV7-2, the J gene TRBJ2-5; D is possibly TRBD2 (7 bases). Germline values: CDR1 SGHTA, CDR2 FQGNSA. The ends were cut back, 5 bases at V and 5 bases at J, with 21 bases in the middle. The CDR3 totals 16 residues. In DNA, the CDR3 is TGTGCCAGCAGCACCCCGTCTGGGGGGGCCGGTGAGACCCAGTACTTC. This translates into CASSTPSGGAGETQYF.

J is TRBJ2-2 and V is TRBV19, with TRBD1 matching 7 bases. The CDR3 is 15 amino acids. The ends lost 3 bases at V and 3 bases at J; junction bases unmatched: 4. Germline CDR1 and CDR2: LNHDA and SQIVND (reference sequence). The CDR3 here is CASSILDRDTGELFF. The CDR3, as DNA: TGTGCCAGTAGTATCCTCGACAGGGACACCGGGGAGCTGTTTTTT.

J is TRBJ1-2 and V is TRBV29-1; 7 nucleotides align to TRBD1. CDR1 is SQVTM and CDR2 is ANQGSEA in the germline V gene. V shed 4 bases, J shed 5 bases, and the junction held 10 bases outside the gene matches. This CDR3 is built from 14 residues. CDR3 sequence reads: CSVAGQGGGYGYTF. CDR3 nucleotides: TGCAGCGTTGCGGGCCAGGGGGGAGGTTATGGCTACACCTTC.

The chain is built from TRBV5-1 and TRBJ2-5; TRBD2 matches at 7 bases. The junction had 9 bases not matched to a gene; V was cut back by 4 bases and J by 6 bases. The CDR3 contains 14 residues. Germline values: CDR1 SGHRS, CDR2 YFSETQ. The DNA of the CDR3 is TGCGCCAGCAGCCCCACAGACGGGGGGAAGACCCAGTACTTC. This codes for CASSPTDGGKTQYF.

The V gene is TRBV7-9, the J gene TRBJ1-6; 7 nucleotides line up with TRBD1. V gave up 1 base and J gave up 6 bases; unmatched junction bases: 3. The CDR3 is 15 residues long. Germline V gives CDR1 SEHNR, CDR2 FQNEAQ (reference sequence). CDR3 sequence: CASSLGDRANSPLHF. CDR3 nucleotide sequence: TGTGCCAGCAGCTTAGGGGACAGAGCTAATTCACCCCTCCACTTT.

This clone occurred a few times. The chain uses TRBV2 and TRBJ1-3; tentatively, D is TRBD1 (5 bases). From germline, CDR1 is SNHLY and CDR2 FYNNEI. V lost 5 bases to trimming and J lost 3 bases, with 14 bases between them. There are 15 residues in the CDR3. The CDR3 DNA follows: TGTGCCAGCAGTACCGTTGGGGCGGATGGAAACACCATATATTTT. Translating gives CASSTVGADGNTIYF.

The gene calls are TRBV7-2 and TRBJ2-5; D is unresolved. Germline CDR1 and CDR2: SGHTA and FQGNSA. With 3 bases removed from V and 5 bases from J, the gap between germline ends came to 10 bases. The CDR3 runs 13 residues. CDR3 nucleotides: TGTGCCAGCAGCTTCCGTCCCTGGGAGACCCAGTACTTC. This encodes CASSFRPWETQYF.

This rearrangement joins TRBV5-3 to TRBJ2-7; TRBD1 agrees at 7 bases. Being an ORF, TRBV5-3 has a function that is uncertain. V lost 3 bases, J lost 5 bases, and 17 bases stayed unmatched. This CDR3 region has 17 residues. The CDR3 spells CARSSEVLQGLNDEQYF. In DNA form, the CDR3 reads TGTGCCAGAAGCTCCGAAGTCTTACAGGGGCTAAATGACGAGCAGTACTTC.

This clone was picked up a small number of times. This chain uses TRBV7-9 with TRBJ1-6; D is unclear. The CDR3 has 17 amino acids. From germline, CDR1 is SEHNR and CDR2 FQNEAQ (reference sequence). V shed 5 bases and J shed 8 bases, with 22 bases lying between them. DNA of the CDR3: TGTGCCAGCAGCCCAACACTTCCCGGGAACTGGGATTCACCCCTCCACTTT. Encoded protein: CASSPTLPGNWDSPLHF.

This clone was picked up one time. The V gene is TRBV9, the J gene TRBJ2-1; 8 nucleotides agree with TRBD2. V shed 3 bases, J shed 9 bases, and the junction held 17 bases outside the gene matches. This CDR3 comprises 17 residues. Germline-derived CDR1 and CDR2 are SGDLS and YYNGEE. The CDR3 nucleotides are TGTGCCAGCAGCGCTGCCAGGGGCGGAGCGGGGGTTCTTGAGCAGTTCTTC. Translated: CASSAARGGAGVLEQFF.

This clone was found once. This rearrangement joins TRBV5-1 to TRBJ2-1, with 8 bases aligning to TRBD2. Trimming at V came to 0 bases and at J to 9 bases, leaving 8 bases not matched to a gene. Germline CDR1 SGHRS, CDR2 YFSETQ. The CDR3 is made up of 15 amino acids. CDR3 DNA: TGCGCCAGCAGCTTGGACGGGGGGGACTCTAGTGAGCAGTTCTTC. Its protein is CASSLDGGDSSEQFF.

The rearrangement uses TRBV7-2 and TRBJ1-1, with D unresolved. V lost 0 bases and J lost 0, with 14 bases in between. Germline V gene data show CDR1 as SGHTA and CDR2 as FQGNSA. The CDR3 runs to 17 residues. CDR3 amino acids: CASSLAPMGRMNTEAFF. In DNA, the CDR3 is TGTGCCAGCAGCTTAGCACCAATGGGCAGAATGAACACTGAAGCTTTCTTT.

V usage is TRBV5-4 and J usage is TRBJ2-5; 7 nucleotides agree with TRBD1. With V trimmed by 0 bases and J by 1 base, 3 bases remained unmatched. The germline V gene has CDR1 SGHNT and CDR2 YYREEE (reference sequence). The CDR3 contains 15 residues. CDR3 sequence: CASSLGPGGQETQYF. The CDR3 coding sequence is TGTGCCAGCAGCTTGGGACCAGGGGGCCAAGAGACCCAGTACTTC. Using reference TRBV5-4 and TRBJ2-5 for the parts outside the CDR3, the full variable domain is ETGVTQSPTHLIKTRGQQVTLRCSSQSGHNTVSWYQQALGQGPQFIFQYYREEENGRGNFPPRFSGLQFPNYSSELNVNALELDDSALYLCASSLGPGGQETQYFGPGTRLLVL.

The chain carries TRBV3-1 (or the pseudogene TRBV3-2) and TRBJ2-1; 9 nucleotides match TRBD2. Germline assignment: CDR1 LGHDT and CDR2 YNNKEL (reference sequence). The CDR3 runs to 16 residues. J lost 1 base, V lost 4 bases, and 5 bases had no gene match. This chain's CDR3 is CASSPLAGGSYNEQFF. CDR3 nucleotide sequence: TGTGCCAGCAGCCCGCTGGCGGGGGGGTCCTACAATGAGCAGTTCTTC.

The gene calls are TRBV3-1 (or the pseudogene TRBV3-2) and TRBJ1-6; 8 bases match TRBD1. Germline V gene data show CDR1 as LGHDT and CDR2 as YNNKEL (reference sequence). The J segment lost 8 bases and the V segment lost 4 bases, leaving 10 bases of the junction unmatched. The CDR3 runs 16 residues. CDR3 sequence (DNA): TGTGCCAGCAGCCTATCGACAGGGGTCAGAGATTCACCCCTCCACTTT. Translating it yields CASSLSTGVRDSPLHF.

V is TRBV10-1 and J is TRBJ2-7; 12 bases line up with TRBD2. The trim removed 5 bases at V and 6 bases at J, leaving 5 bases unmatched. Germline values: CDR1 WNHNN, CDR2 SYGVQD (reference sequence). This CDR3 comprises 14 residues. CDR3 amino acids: CASSRLAGVGEQYF. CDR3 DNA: TGCGCCAGCAGTAGACTAGCGGGGGTCGGCGAGCAGTACTTC.